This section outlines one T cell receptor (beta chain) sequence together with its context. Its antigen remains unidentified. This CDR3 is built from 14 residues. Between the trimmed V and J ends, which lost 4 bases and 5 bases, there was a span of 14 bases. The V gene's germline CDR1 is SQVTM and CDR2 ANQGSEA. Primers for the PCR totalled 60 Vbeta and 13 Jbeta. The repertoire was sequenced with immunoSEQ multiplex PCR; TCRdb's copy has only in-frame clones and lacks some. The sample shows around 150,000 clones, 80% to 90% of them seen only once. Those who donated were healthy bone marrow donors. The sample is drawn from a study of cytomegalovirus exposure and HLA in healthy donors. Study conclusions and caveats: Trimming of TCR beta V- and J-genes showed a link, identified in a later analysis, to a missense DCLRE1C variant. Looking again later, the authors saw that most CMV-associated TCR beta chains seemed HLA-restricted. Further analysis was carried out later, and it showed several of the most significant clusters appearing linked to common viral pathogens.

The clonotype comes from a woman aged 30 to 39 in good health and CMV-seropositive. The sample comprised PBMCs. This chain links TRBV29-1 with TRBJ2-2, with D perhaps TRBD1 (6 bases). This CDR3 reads CSVAAGVLTGELFF. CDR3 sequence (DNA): TGCAGCGTTGCGGCAGGGGTTCTAACCGGGGAGCTGTTTTTT.